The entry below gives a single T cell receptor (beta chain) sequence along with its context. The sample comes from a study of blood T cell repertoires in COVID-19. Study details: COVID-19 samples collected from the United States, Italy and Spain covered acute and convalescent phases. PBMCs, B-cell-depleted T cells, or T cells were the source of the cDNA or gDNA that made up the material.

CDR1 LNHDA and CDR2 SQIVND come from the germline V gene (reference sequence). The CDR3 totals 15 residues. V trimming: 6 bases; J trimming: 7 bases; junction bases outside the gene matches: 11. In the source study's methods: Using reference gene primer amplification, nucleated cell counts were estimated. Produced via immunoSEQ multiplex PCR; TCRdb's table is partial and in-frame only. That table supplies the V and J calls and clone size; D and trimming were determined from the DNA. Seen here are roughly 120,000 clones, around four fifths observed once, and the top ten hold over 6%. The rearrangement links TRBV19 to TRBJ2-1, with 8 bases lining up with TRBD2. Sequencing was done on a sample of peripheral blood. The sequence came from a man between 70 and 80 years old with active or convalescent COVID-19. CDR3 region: CASSPPGRGGNEQFF. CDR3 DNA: TGTGCCAGTAGCCCCCCCGGACGGGGGGGGAATGAGCAGTTCTTC.